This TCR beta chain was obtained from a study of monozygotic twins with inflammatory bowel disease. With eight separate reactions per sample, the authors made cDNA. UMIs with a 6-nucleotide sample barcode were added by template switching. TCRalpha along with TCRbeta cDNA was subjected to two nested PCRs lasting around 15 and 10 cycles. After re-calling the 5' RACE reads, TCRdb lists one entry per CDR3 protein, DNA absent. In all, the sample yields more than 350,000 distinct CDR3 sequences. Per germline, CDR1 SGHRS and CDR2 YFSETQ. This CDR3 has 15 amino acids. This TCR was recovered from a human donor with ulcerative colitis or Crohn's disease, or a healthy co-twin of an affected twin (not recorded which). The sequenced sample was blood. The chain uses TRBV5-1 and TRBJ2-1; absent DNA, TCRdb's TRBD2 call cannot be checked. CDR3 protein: CASSFTSGIVNEQFF.